A single sample is the source of the 11 T cell receptor beta chains below, sequenced in a study of T cell responses to AZD1222 COVID-19 vaccine. Here immunoSEQ multiplex PCR was the method, and the copy in TCRdb shows in-frame clones only, minus some. The table has 100,000 or so clones, roughly nine tenths seen once. Specimen: peripheral blood, collected on day 0 of AZD1222 vaccination. These receptors were obtained from an adult in good health.

The sample holds a few counts of this clone. V is TRBV29-1 and J is TRBJ2-3, with unresolved D. From germline, CDR1 is SQVTM and CDR2 ANQGSEA. The CDR3 is made up of 11 amino acids. The CDR3 spells CSLGNTDTQYF. The CDR3 DNA sequence: TGCAGTCTAGGGAACACAGATACGCAGTATTTT.

The rearrangement uses TRBV7-2 and TRBJ2-7; possibly TRBD1 for D (6 bases). V was pared by 2 bases and J by 0 bases, with 11 bases between. The length of the CDR3 is 15 residues. Looked up from germline, CDR1 is SGHTA and CDR2 is FQGNSA. CDR3 sequence reads: CASSLSGDSSYEQYF. DNA of the CDR3: TGTGCCAGCAGCTTATCAGGGGATAGCTCCTACGAGCAGTACTTC.

The rearrangement links TRBV28 to TRBJ1-1, with unresolved D. This CDR3 has 14 amino acids. V lost 5 bases, J lost 1 base, and 11 bases lay in between. In germline, CDR1 is MDHEN, CDR2 SYDVKM. The CDR3 region is CASSPRAPNTEAFF. Written as DNA, the CDR3 is TGTGCCAGCAGTCCGAGGGCACCGAACACTGAAGCTTTCTTT.

This clone was counted only a few times. The chain is built from TRBV5-1 and TRBJ2-5; 9 nucleotides match TRBD2. The V and J ends lost 4 bases and 5 bases, in that order; junction bases with no gene match: 9. This CDR3 is built from 15 residues. CDR1 is SGHRS and CDR2 is YFSETQ in the germline V gene. The CDR3 nucleotides are TGCGCCAGCAGCCTGGCGGGAGGGGGGGAGGAGACCCAGTACTTC. This encodes CASSLAGGGEETQYF.

The gene calls are TRBV4-3 and TRBJ2-1, with D perhaps matching TRBD1 (6 bases). CDR1 and CDR2 (germline): LGHNA, YSLEER. The CDR3 has 17 amino acids. V was pared by 0 bases and J by 4 bases, with 16 bases between. The CDR3 DNA sequence: TGCGCCAGCAGCCAAGATACGAGACAGGACGGATACAATGAGCAGTTCTTC. This codes for CASSQDTRQDGYNEQFF.

The CDR3 loop is CSASVRDRGFGQFF. The CDR3 DNA is TGCAGTGCTAGTGTTAGGGACAGGGGGTTTGGGCAGTTCTTC. V is TRBV20-1 and J is TRBJ2-1; TRBD1 matches at 11 bases. With V trimmed by 3 bases and J by 12 bases, 10 bases remained unmatched. The CDR3 totals 14 residues. Germline values: CDR1 DFQATT, CDR2 SNEGSKA (reference sequence).

J is TRBJ2-3 and V is TRBV5-4; 16 nucleotides line up with TRBD2. Per germline, CDR1 SGHNT and CDR2 YYREEE (reference sequence). This CDR3 has 17 residues. The trim removed 0 bases at V and 4 bases at J, leaving 2 bases unmatched. CDR3 protein: CASSLAGTSGRADTQYF. The CDR3 DNA is TGTGCCAGCAGCTTGGCCGGGACTAGCGGGAGGGCAGATACGCAGTATTTT.

The chain carries TRBV3-1 (or the pseudogene TRBV3-2) and TRBJ2-5; no firm D call. The CDR3 consists of 13 residues. Germline CDR1 and CDR2: LGHDT and YNNKEL (reference sequence). V lost 5 bases, J lost 4 bases, and 11 bases lay in between. CDR3 DNA sequence: TGTGCCAGCAGCTTCATGAGCCTAGAGACCCAGTACTTC. Amino acid sequence: CASSFMSLETQYF.

The table lists this clone with many counts. The J gene is TRBJ1-6, the V gene TRBV7-9, with 8 bases identical to TRBD1. V trimming: 5 bases; J trimming: 0 bases; junction bases outside the gene matches: 9. This CDR3 region has 18 residues. In germline, CDR1 is SEHNR, CDR2 FQNEAQ (reference sequence). This CDR3 reads CASSLPPGQASYNSPLHF. The CDR3 coding sequence is TGTGCCAGCAGCCTTCCTCCGGGACAGGCCTCCTATAATTCACCCCTCCACTTT.

This sequence joins TRBV19 and TRBJ1-3; TRBD1 is a possible D gene (5 bases). Trimming took off 6 bases at V and 0 bases at J, with 12 bases between the two ends. This CDR3 comprises 15 residues. Germline CDR1 reads LNHDA; CDR2 reads SQIVND (reference sequence). CDR3 sequence: CASRGHFYSGNTIYF. CDR3 coding DNA: TGTGCCAGTAGAGGACATTTCTACTCTGGAAACACCATATATTTT. Full variable domain (outside the CDR3, taken from reference TRBV19 and TRBJ1-3): DGGITQSPKYLFRKEGQNVTLSCEQNLNHDAMYWYRQDPGQGLRLIYYSQIVNDFQKGDIAEGYSVSREKKESFPLTVTSAQKNPTAFYLCASRGHFYSGNTIYFGEGSWLTVV.

The chain links TRBV10-3 to TRBJ2-7; 10 positions agree with TRBD1. V dropped 10 bases and J dropped 7; count of bases not matched to a gene: 10. The length of the CDR3 is 13 residues. Looked up from germline, CDR1 is ENHRY and CDR2 is SYGVKD. CDR3 sequence: CATADRGLGEQYF. DNA of the CDR3: TGTGCCACCGCGGACAGGGGGTTAGGAGAGCAGTACTTC.